These 5 T cell receptor beta chains were sequenced from one sample in a study of Graves' ophthalmopathy and Graves' hyperthyroidism. As the template, RNA transcripts were used to amplify TCR beta CDR3 regions. In the first round, RT-PCR was carried out with HTBI primers, and a multiplex PCR formed the second round. A single record per CDR3 protein comes from TCRdb applying MiXCR to the multiplex PCR reads. The sample holds approximately 480,000 distinct CDR3 sequences, around 15% seen once. The sample comprised blood. Receptors were obtained from a woman aged 25 to 45 with Graves' ophthalmopathy.

As for this clonotype: A read error may explain this, as a much larger clone is one base away. The conserved phenylalanine or tryptophan is not found at the CDR3 terminus, so this likely reflects a read error. The V call is TRBV9, the J call TRBJ1-2, with no clear D. Germline V gene sequence: CDR1 SGDLS, CDR2 YYNGEE. The CDR3 contains 14 residues. V lost 1 base and J lost 4, with 11 bases in between. CDR3 protein: CASSVQEGGYGYTV. The CDR3 nucleotides read TGTGCCAGCAGCGTACAGGAGGGCGGCTATGGCTACACCGTC.

This rearrangement joins TRBV6-2 or TRBV6-3 to TRBJ2-7; D might be TRBD2 (6 bases). CDR1 is MNHEY, CDR2 SVGEGT, per germline. The CDR3 is 13 amino acids. The V and J ends lost 8 bases and 4 bases respectively, with 15 bases between them. CDR3 bases: TGTGCCAGCTGTAACGGGAGTTGTTACGAGCAGTACTTC. It yields the protein CASCNGSCYEQYF.

Ten or more counts support this clonotype. The chain recombines TRBV12-3 or TRBV12-4 with TRBJ1-5; D is unclear. V was trimmed by 7 bases and J by 2 bases, leaving 18 bases between them. This CDR3 has 16 amino acids. CDR3 DNA: TGTGCCAGCACCCAATCTTATGGTGCAGGCAATCAGCCCCAGCATTTT. Amino acids: CASTQSYGAGNQPQHF.

This clonotype was observed at least ten times. This chain links TRBV28 with TRBJ2-2; D possibly corresponds to TRBD1 (5 bases). This CDR3 has 17 amino acids. The ends were cut back, 6 bases at V and 0 bases at J, with 17 bases in the middle. The germline V gene encodes CDR1 MDHEN and CDR2 SYDVKM. The chain's CDR3 is CASRGYVHRTNTGELFF. In nucleotides, the CDR3 is TGTGCCAGCAGGGGTTATGTGCACAGGACGAACACCGGGGAGCTGTTTTTT.

This clonotype was counted at least ten times. J is TRBJ1-6 and V is TRBV5-1; TRBD1 is a possible D gene (5 bases). Germline values: CDR1 SGHRS, CDR2 YFSETQ. The V and J ends lost 3 bases and 5 bases respectively, with 21 bases between them. This CDR3 is built from 18 residues. The CDR3 protein is CASSSKMLGTDNNSPLHF. The DNA of the CDR3 is TGCGCCAGCAGCTCAAAAATGCTCGGGACGGATAATAATTCACCCCTCCACTTT.